This record covers a single T cell receptor beta chain. What it recognizes is unknown. This sample is drawn from a study of OX40 agonist ivuxolimab in advanced cancers. V lost 6 bases and J lost 0, with 21 bases in between. This CDR3 region has 18 residues. Germline V gene sequence: CDR1 KGHSH, CDR2 LQKENI. Produced via immunoSEQ multiplex PCR; TCRdb's table is partial and in-frame only. Found here are over 45,000 clones, more than 75% of them singletons; the top ten hold roughly 9.9%. Regarding the study as a whole: Expanded clones were, on average, more numerous among CD8+ T cells than CD4+.

Sequencing was performed on CD4+ or CD8+ T cells sorted from blood, taken in a trial of the OX40 agonist ivuxolimab. The J gene is TRBJ2-4, the V gene TRBV18, with D unresolved. This clonotype originated in an adult with an advanced solid tumor such as melanoma, head and neck, liver or kidney cancer. The CDR3 nucleotides are TGTGCCAGCTCCCCTGCTCCGGTGAAGAGGCTAGCCAAAAACATTCAGTACTTC. This codes for CASSPAPVKRLAKNIQYF.